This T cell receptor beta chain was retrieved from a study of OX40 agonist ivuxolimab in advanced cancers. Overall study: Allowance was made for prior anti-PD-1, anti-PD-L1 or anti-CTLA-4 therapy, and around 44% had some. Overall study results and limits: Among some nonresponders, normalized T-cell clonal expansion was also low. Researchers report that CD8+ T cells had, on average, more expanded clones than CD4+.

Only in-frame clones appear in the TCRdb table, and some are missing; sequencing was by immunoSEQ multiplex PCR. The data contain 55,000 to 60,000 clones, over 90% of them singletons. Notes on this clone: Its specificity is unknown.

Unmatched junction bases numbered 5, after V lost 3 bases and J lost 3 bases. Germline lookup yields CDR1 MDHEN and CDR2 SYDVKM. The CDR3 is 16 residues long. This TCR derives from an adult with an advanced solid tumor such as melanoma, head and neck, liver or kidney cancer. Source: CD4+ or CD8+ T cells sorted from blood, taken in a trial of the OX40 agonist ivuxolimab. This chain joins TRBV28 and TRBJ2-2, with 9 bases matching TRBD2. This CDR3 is CASSFTSGRYTGELFF. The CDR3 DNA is TGTGCCAGCAGTTTTACCAGCGGGAGGTACACCGGGGAGCTGTTTTTT. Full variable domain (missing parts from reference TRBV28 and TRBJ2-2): DVKVTQSSRYLVKRTGEKVFLECVQDMDHENMFWYRQDPGLGLRLIYFSYDVKMKEKGDIPEGYSVSREKKERFSLILESASTNQTSMYLCASSFTSGRYTGELFFGEGSRLTVL.